Following are 8 T cell receptor beta chains from one sample sequenced in a study of tumor-infiltrating lymphocytes in localized non-small cell lung cancer. Sequencing used immunoSEQ multiplex PCR; TCRdb keeps in-frame clones, though not all of them. The table has fewer than 15,000 clones, under 70% seen once; the top ten hold about 8.5%. The sequencing input was lung tumor tissue. The receptors here all came from a human donor with non-small cell lung cancer.

This chain connects TRBV5-1 to TRBJ1-5; D gene ambiguous. Germline V lookup: CDR1 SGHRS, CDR2 YFSETQ. The CDR3 spans 14 residues. Trimming removed 0 bases from V and 2 bases from J, with 6 bases in between. In DNA, the CDR3 is TGCGCCAGCAGCTTGGCCAGCGGCAATCAGCCCCAGCATTTT. This sequence encodes CASSLASGNQPQHF.

The chain couples TRBV2 to TRBJ2-1; D not certain. Germline V gene lookup returns CDR1 SNHLY and CDR2 FYNNEI. The CDR3 length is 14 residues. V lost 4 bases and J 4 bases, leaving 11 bases between the germline ends. CDR3 nucleotides: TGTGCCAGCAGTGTGTTGGGAAAATACAATGAGCAGTTCTTC. Its translation is CASSVLGKYNEQFF.

This chain uses TRBV6-1 with TRBJ2-7, with D possibly called TRBD1 or TRBD2 (5 bases each). Trimming removed 3 bases from V and 3 bases from J, with 9 bases in between. This CDR3 has 13 residues. Germline assignment: CDR1 MNHNS and CDR2 SASEGT. The CDR3 DNA is TGTGCCAGCAGTGACGGGGCAAGCTACGAGCAGTACTTC. Translation: CASSDGASYEQYF.

The chain uses TRBV15 and TRBJ1-2; D unresolved. Germline loops: CDR1 LNHNV, CDR2 YYDKDF (reference sequence). V was clipped by 1 base and J by 6 bases, with 6 bases between them. This CDR3 is built from 12 residues. The CDR3 here is CATSRGDDGYTF. The CDR3 nucleotides read TGTGCCACCAGCAGAGGTGACGATGGCTACACCTTC.

The gene calls are TRBV6-4 and TRBJ1-1; D is uncertain. CDR1 and CDR2 from the germline V gene are MRHNA and SNTAGT. The CDR3 is 13 residues long. V lost 4 bases, J lost 1 base, and 7 bases lay in between. The CDR3, as DNA: TGTGCCAGCAGTGCCGGGCCGAACACTGAAGCTTTCTTT. Its protein is CASSAGPNTEAFF.

By share, this clone ranks as medium-sized. V usage is TRBV6-1 and J usage is TRBJ2-1; D might be TRBD2 (6 bases). Germline CDR1 reads MNHNS; CDR2 reads SASEGT. Between the trimmed V and J ends, which lost 6 bases and 8 bases, there was a span of 11 bases. The CDR3 is made up of 12 amino acids. This chain's CDR3 is CASRGPGDEQFF. CDR3 DNA: TGTGCCAGCAGGGGACCGGGGGATGAGCAGTTCTTC.

This clone was seen a few times. The rearrangement links TRBV9 to TRBJ1-2; 9 nucleotides match TRBD1. CDR3 length: 17 amino acids. Trimming at V came to 0 bases and at J to 4 bases, leaving 10 bases not matched to a gene. Germline CDR1 and CDR2: SGDLS and YYNGEE. The CDR3 reads CASSVEPGQGSGYGYTF. In nucleotides, the CDR3 is TGTGCCAGCAGCGTAGAGCCGGGACAGGGAAGCGGCTATGGCTACACCTTC.

The rearrangement joins TRBV5-1 to TRBJ1-3; D may be TRBD1 (5 bases). CDR1 SGHRS and CDR2 YFSETQ come from the germline V gene. V lost 4 bases and J 4 bases, leaving 15 bases between the germline ends. This CDR3 is 15 amino acids long. CDR3 sequence reads: CASSGGTPGGNTIYF. The DNA for the CDR3 is TGCGCCAGCAGCGGAGGGACGCCCGGGGGAAACACCATATATTTT. Full variable domain (rest looked up from reference TRBV5-1 and TRBJ1-3): KAGVTQTPRYLIKTRGQQVTLSCSPISGHRSVSWYQQTPGQGLQFLFEYFSETQRNKGNFPGRFSGRQFSNSRSEMNVSTLELGDSALYLCASSGGTPGGNTIYFGEGSWLTVV.